This TCR beta chain is drawn from a study of blood T cell repertoires in COVID-19. Original methodology: Estimated nucleated cell counts came from reference gene primer amplification. Generated by immunoSEQ multiplex PCR, the TCRdb table keeps only in-frame clones and is missing some. The D gene and trimming were derived from the DNA, and the V and J assignments and clone size from that table. The sample has 300,000 to 350,000 clones, about nine tenths seen once; the top ten hold approximately 2.9%. The CDR3 is made up of 13 amino acids. Sequenced input: peripheral blood. J is TRBJ1-1 and V is TRBV21-1. TRBV21-1 is noted as a pseudogene. This TCR was recovered from a woman in her thirties with COVID-19, enrolled during active disease. The CDR3 sequence is CASSRRPRAEAFF. The CDR3, as DNA: TGTGCCAGCAGCCGACGACCCCGGGCTGAAGCTTTCTTT.